This entry is about one T cell receptor beta chain. These data originate in a study of control samples from healthy donors and cancer patients. Using immunoSEQ multiplex PCR, the repertoire was profiled, and TCRdb retains in-frame clones only, with some absent. The data contain some 49,000 clones, around nine tenths of them seen just once; the ten biggest clones take up around 0.78%. This CDR3 is built from 16 residues. After removal of 6 bases from V and 6 bases from J, the junction contained 13 bases not matched to a gene. The germline V gene encodes CDR1 SGHAT and CDR2 FQNNGV. The sequenced sample consisted of PBMCs. The sequence was obtained from a young man with colorectal cancer. The chain is built from TRBV11-2 and TRBJ2-1; 8 bases line up with TRBD1. CDR3 residues: CASRPTGPDRVNEQFF. As DNA, the CDR3 is TGTGCCAGCAGACCGACCGGGCCGGACAGGGTCAATGAGCAGTTCTTC.